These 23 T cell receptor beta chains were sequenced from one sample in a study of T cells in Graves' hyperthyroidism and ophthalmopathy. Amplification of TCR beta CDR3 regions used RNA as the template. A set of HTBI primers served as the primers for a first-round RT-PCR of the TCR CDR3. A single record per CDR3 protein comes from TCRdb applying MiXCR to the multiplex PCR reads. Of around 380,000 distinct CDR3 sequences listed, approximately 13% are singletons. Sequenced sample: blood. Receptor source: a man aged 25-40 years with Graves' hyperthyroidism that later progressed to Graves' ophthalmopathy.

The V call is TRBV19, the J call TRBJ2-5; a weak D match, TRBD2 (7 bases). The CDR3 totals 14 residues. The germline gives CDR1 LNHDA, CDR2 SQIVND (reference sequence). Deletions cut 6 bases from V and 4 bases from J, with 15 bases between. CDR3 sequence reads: CASRRGGVGETQYF. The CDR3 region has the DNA TGTGCCAGTAGGAGAGGGGGGGTAGGAGAGACCCAGTACTTC.

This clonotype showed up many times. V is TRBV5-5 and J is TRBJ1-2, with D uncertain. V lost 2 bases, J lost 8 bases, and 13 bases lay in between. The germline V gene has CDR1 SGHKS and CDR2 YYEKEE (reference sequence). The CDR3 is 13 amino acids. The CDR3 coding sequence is TGTGCCAGCAGCTTCAGCTCGGTTCTGGGCTACACCTTC. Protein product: CASSFSSVLGYTF. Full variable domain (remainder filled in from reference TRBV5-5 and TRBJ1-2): DAGVTQSPTHLIKTRGQQVTLRCSPISGHKSVSWYQQVLGQGPQFIFQYYEKEERGRGNFPDRFSARQFPNYSSELNVNALLLGDSALYLCASSFSSVLGYTFGSGTRLTVV.

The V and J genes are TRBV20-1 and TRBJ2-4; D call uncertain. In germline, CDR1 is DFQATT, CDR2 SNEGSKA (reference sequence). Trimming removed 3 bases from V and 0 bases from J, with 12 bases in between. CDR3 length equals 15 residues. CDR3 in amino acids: CSASELLIAKNIQYF. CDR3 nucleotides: TGCAGTGCTAGCGAATTACTAATAGCCAAAAACATTCAGTACTTC.

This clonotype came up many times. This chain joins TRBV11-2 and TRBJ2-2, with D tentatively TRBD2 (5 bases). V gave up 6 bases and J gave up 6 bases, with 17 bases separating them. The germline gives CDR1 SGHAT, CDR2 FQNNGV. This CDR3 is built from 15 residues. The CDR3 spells CASRSSGSYAGELFF. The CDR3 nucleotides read TGTGCCAGCAGGTCCTCGGGAAGTTATGCCGGGGAGCTGTTTTTT.

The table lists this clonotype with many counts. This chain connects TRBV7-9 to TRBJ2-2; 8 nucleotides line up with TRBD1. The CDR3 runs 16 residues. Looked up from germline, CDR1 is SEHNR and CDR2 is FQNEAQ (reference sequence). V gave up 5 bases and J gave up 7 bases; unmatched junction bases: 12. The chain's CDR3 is CASSHTDRDLVGELFF. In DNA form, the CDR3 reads TGTGCCAGCAGCCACACGGACAGGGATTTGGTCGGGGAGCTGTTTTTT.

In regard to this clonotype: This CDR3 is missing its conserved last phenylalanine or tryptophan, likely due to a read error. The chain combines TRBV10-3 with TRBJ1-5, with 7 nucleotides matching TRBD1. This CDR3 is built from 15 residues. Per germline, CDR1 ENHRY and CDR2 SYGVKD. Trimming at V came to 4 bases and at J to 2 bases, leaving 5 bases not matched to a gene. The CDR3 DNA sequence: TGTGCCATCAGTGGACCTACAGGGGGCAATCAGCCCCAGCATTCT. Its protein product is CAISGPTGGNQPQHS.

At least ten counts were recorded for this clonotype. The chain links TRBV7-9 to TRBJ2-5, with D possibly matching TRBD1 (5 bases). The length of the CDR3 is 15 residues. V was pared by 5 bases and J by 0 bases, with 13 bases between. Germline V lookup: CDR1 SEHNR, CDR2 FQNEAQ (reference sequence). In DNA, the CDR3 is TGTGCCAGCAGCCCGGACATTTTAGACCAAGAGACCCAGTACTTC. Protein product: CASSPDILDQETQYF.

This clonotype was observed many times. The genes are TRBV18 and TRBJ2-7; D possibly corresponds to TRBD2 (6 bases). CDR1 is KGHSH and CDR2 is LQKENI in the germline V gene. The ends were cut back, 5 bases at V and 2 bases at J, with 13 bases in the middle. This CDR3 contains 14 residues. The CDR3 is CASSRRETPYEQYF. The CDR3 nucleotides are TGTGCCAGCTCAAGGAGGGAGACCCCCTACGAGCAGTACTTC.

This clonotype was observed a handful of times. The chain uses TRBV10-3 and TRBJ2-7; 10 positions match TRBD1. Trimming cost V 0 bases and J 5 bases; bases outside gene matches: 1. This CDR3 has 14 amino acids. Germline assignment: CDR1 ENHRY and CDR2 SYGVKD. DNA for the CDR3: TGTGCCATCAGTGAGTCGGGGACAGGGGACGAGCAGTACTTC. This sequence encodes CAISESGTGDEQYF.

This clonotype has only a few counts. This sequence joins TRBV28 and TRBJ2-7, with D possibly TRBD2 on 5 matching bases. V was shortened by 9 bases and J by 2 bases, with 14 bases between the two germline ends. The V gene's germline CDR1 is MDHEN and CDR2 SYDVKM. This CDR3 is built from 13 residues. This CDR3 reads CASRTAGPYEQYF. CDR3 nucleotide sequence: TGTGCCAGTAGGACCGCGGGTCCCTACGAGCAGTACTTC.

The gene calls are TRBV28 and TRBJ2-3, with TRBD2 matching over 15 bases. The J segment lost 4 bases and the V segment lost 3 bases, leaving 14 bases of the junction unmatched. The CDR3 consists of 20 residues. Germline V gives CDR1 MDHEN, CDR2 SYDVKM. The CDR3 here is CASSLPRTSGGASPADTQYF. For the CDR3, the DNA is TGTGCCAGCAGTTTGCCTCGGACTAGCGGGGGGGCATCGCCGGCAGATACGCAGTATTTT.

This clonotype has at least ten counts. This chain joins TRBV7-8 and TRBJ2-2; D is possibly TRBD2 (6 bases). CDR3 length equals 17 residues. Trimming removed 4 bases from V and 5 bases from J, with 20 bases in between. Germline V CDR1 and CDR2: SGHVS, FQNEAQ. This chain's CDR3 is CASSSRASSGATGELFF. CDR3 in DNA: TGTGCCAGCAGCTCCAGGGCGAGTAGCGGCGCTACCGGGGAGCTGTTTTTT.

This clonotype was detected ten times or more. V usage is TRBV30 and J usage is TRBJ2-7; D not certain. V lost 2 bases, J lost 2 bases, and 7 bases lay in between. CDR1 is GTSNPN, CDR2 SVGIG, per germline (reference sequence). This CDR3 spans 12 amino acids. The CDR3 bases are TGTGCCTGGAGTTCATCGACCTACGAGCAGTACTTC. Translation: CAWSSSTYEQYF.

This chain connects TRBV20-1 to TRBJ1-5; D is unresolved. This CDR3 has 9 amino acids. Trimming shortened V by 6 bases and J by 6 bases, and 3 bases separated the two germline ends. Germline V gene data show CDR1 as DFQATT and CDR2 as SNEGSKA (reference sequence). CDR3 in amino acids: CSAGQPQHF. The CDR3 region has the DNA TGCAGTGCAGGTCAGCCCCAGCATTTT.

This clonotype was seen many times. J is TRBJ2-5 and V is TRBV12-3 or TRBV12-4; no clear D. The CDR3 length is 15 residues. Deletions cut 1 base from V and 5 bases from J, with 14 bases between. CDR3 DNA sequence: TGTGCCAGCAGTTTAGACCCCGGCCAGGCCGAGACCCAGTACTTC. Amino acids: CASSLDPGQAETQYF.

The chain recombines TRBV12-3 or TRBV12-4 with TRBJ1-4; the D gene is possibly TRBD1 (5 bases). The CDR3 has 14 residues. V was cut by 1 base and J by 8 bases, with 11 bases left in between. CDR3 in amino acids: CASSLGQRTEKLFF. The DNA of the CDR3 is TGTGCCAGCAGTTTAGGTCAGAGGACAGAAAAACTGTTTTTT.

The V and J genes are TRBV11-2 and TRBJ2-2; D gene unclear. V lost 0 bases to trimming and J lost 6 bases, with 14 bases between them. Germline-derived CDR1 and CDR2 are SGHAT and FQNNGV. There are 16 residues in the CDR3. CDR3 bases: TGTGCCAGCAGCTTAGATCTTAGTATTAGCTCCGGGGAGCTGTTTTTT. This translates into CASSLDLSISSGELFF. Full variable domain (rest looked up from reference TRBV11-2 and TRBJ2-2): EAGVAQSPRYKIIEKRQSVAFWCNPISGHATLYWYQQILGQGPKLLIQFQNNGVVDDSQLPKDRFSAERLKGVDSTLKIQPAKLEDSAVYLCASSLDLSISSGELFFGEGSRLTVL.

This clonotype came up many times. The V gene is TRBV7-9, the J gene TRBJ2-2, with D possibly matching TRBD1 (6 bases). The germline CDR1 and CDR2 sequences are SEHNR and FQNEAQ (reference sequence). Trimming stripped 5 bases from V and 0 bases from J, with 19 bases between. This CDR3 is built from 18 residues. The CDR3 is CASSPPLRQAANTGELFF. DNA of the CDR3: TGTGCCAGCAGCCCTCCCCTACGACAGGCCGCGAACACCGGGGAGCTGTTTTTT.

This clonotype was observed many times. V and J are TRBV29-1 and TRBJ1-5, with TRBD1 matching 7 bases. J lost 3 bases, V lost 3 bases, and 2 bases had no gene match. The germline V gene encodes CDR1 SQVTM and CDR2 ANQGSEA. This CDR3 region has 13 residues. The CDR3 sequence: CSVEGQPNQPQHF. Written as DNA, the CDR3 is TGCAGCGTTGAGGGACAGCCCAATCAGCCCCAGCATTTT.

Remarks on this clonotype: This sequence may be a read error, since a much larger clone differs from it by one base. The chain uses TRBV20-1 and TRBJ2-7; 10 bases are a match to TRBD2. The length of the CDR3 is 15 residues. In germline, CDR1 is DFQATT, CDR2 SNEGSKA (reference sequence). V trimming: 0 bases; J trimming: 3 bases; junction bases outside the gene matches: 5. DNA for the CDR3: TGCAGTGCTAGAGATCGAATAGCGGGGGGCTACGAGCAGTACTTC. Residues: CSARDRIAGGYEQYF.

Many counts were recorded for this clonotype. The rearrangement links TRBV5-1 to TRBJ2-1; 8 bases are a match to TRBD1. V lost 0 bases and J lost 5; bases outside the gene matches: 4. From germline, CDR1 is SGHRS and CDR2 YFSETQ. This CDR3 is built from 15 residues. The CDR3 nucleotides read TGCGCCAGCAGCTTGGACAGGGGGTACCACAATGAGCAGTTCTTC. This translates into CASSLDRGYHNEQFF.

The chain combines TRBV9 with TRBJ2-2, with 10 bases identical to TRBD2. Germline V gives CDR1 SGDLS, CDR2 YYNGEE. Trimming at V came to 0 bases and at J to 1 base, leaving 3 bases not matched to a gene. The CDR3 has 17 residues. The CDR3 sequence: CASSVARLAGNTGELFF. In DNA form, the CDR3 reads TGTGCCAGCAGCGTAGCTCGACTAGCGGGGAACACCGGGGAGCTGTTTTTT.

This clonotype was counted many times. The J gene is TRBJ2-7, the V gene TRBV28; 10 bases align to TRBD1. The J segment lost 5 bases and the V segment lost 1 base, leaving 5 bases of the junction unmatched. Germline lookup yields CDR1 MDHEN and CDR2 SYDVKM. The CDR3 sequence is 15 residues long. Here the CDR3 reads CASSLSRDRGDEQYF. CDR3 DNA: TGTGCCAGCAGTTTATCCCGGGACAGGGGAGACGAGCAGTACTTC.